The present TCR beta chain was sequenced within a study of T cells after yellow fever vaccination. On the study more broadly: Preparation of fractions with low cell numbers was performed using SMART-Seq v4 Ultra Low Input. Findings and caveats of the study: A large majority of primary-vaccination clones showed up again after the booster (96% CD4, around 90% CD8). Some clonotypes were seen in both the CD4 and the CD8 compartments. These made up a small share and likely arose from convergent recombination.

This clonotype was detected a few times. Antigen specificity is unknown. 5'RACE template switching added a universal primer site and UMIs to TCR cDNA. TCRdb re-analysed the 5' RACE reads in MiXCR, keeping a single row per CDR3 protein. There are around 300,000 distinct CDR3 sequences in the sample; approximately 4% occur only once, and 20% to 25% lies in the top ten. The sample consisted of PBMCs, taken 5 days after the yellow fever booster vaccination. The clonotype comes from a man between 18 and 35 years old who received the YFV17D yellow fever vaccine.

The CDR3 nucleotides read TGTGCCAGTAGTCCAAAGAACTATGGCTACACCTTC. Its protein product is CASSPKNYGYTF. J is TRBJ1-2 and V is TRBV19, with D unclear. V lost 5 bases and J 2 bases, leaving 6 bases between the germline ends. Germline V gene data show CDR1 as LNHDA and CDR2 as SQIVND (reference sequence). The CDR3 covers 12 residues.